A single T cell receptor (beta chain) is shown here with its context. Antigen: not known. TCR beta rearrangements were amplified from peripheral blood genomic DNA. This entry comes from a study of T cell repertoires in aging, cancer and after chemotherapy. Overall study context: Repeat sampling of healthy donors over several months to years showed clear clonal overlap. Regarding the study as a whole: Loss of evenness, beyond lost richness, contributed to age-related TCR diversity decline in cancer patients. Untreated cancer patients had significantly lower blood TCR diversity than age-matched healthy donors. In each cancer cohort, median generation probability increased across chemotherapy, suggesting thymic output rebounded.

CDR3 length: 14 residues. Germline CDR1 MNHEY, CDR2 SVGAGI. The V end lost 7 bases, the J end lost 0 bases, and 12 bases lay between the germline ends. A mixed TRB-A/B primer pool amplified rearranged TRB by multiplex touch-down PCR. TCRdb fed the multiplex PCR reads into MiXCR, producing one record per CDR3 protein. The repertoire includes under 15,000 distinct CDR3 sequences, about 28% of them detected once, and roughly a tenth sits in the top ten. The genes are TRBV6-5 and TRBJ1-1; a weak D match, TRBD1 (5 bases). This receptor was obtained from a human donor in good health. The donor label of this sample is uncertain. The sequencing sample was made of blood. As DNA, the CDR3 is TGTGCCAGCAATGACGGACAACTGAACACTGAAGCTTTCTTT. Translation: CASNDGQLNTEAFF.